The text below deals with one T cell receptor beta chain. The antigen is undetermined. Both 60 Vbeta primers and 13 Jbeta primers went into the PCR. Here immunoSEQ multiplex PCR was the method, and the copy in TCRdb shows in-frame clones only, minus some. The sample yields about 55,000 clones, about 82% seen once. Nominal health characterized the donors when sampled, though unrecorded immune exposures were likely. This sample was taken from a study of cytomegalovirus exposure and HLA in healthy donors. Study-wide results and limits: It was shown in a later analysis that HLA-associated TCR beta chains were more clonally expanded than other, equally common chains. Some V segments could not be told apart, so they were left out, TRBV6-2 and TRBV6-3 among them. Later analysis placed DRB1 highest and HLA-C lowest in TCR association rates, which differed by HLA locus.

The junction had 12 bases not matched to a gene; V was cut back by 5 bases and J by 8 bases. The CDR3 runs 16 residues. Germline CDR1 is SEHNR and CDR2 is FQNEAQ (reference sequence). The rearrangement links TRBV7-9 to TRBJ1-2, with 12 bases lining up with TRBD1. The origin of this receptor is a man aged 30-40 years in good health and CMV-seronegative. The material sequenced was PBMCs. CDR3 sequence: CASSDQPGQGARGYTF. DNA of the CDR3: TGTGCCAGCAGCGACCAACCGGGACAGGGGGCGCGGGGCTACACCTTC.